The source of this TCR beta chain is a study of cytomegalovirus exposure and HLA in healthy donors. Primers included in the PCR were 60 Vbeta and 13 Jbeta primers. TCRdb's table, derived via immunoSEQ multiplex PCR, lists solely in-frame clones and lacks some. Of 65,000 to 95,000 clones in the sample, 70% to 80% are singletons; the top ten hold 2.5%. CDR3 size: 18 residues. V was pared by 3 bases and J by 7 bases, with 8 bases of the junction left unmatched. Germline V lookup: CDR1 MGHRA, CDR2 YSYEKL. This TCR was recovered from a young man in good health and CMV-seronegative. Sequencing was done on a sample of PBMCs. The chain is built from TRBV4-1 and TRBJ2-2; 16 bases agree with TRBD2. DNA of the CDR3: TGCGCCAGCAGCCATCGGGGACTAGCGGGAGGGCCAATCGGGGAGCTGTTTTTT. Protein product: CASSHRGLAGGPIGELFF.